Listed here is a single T cell receptor (beta chain). Its antigen is unidentified. With 60 Vbeta and 13 Jbeta primers, the PCR was carried out. The protocol was immunoSEQ multiplex PCR, while the TCRdb copy is restricted to in-frame clones and leaves out a portion. The sample yields around 120,000 clones, roughly 88% seen once. This sample is drawn from a study of cytomegalovirus exposure and HLA in healthy donors. General observations from the study: Researchers had no immune exposure information except CMV serostatus available.

The CDR3 totals 12 residues. Germline CDR1 SNHLY, CDR2 FYNNEI. V lost 4 bases and J lost 3, with 7 bases in between. Source material: PBMCs. V usage is TRBV2 and J usage is TRBJ2-7; no reliable D call. This clonotype originated in a middle-aged man in good health and CMV-seronegative. CDR3 nucleotides: TGTGCCAGCAGTGCCCGAGGCTACGAGCAGTACTTC. Protein: CASSARGYEQYF.